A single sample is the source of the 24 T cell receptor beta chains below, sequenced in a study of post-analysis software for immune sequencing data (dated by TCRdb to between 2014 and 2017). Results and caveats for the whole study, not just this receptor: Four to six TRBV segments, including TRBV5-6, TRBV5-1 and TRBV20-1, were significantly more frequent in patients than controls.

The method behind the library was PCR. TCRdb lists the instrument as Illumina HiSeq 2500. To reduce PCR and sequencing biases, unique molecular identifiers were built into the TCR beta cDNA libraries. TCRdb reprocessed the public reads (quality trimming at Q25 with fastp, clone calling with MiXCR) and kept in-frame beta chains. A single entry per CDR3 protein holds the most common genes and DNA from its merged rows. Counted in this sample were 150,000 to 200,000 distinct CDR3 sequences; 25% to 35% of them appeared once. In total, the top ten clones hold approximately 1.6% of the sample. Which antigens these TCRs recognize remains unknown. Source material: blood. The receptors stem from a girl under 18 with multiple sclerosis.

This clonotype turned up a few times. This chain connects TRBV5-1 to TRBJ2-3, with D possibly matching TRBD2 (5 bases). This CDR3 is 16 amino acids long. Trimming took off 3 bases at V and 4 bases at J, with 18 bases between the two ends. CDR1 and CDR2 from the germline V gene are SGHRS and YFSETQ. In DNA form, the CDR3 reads TGCGCCAGCAGCTCCACTAGTCTGGGCAATTCAGATACGCAGTATTTT. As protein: CASSSTSLGNSDTQYF.

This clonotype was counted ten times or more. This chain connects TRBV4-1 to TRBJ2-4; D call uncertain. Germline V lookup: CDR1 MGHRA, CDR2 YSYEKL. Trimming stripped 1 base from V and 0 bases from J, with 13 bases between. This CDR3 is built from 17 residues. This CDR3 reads CASSQGPGWLAKNIQYF. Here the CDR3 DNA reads TGCGCCAGCAGCCAAGGGCCCGGGTGGCTAGCCAAAAACATTCAGTACTTC.

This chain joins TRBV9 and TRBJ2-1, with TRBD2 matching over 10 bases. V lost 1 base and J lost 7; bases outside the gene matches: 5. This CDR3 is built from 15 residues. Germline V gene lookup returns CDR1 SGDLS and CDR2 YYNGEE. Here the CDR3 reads CASSVRLAGVNEQFF. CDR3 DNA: TGTGCCAGCAGCGTACGGCTAGCGGGGGTGAATGAGCAGTTCTTC. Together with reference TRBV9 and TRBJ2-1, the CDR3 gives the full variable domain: DSGVTQTPKHLITATGQRVTLRCSPRSGDLSVYWYQQSLDQGLQFLIQYYNGEERAKGNILERFSAQQFPDLHSELNLSSLELGDSALYFCASSVRLAGVNEQFFGPGTRLTVL.

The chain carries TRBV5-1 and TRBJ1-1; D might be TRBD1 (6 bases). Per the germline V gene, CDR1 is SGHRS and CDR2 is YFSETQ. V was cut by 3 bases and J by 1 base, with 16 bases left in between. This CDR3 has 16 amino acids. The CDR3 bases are TGCGCCAGCAGCTGGGGGCGGGCGGGCAAGAACACTGAAGCTTTCTTT. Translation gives CASSWGRAGKNTEAFF.

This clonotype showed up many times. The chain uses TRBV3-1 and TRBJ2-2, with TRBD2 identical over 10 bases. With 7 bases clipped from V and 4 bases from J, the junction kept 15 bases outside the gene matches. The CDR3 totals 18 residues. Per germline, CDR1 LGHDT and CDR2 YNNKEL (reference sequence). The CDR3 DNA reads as TGTGCCAGCACCGACCTCCCCGGGTGGACTAGCGGCACCGGGGAGCTGTTTTTT. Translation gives CASTDLPGWTSGTGELFF.

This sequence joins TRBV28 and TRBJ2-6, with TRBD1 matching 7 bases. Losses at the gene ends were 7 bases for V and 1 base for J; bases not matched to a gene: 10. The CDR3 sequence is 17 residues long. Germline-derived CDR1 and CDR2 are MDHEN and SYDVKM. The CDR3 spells CASNDLDRLSGANVLTF. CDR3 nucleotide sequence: TGTGCCAGCAATGATTTGGACAGGCTTTCTGGGGCCAACGTCCTGACTTTC.

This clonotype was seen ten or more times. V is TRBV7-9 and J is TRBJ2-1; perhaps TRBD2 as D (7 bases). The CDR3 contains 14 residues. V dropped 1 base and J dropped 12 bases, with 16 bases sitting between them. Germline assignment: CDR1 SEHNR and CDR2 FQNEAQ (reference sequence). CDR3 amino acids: CASSLDQGGATQFF. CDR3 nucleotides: TGTGCCAGCAGCTTAGATCAAGGGGGGGCCACGCAGTTCTTC.

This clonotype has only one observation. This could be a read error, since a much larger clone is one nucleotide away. The CDR3 coding sequence is TGTGCCAGCAGCTTACTCCCTAGCGGGATTGCTGGTGAGCAGTACTTC. Amino acid sequence: CASSLLPSGIAGEQYF. The genes are TRBV7-2 and TRBJ2-7, with 9 bases matching TRBD2. The CDR3 is 16 residues long. Germline loops: CDR1 SGHTA, CDR2 FQGNSA. V dropped 2 bases and J dropped 7; count of bases not matched to a gene: 12.

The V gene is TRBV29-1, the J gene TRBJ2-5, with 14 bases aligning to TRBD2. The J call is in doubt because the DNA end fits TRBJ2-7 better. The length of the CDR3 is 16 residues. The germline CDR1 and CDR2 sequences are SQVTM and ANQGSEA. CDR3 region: CSVAPRLAGGNYEQYF. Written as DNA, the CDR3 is TGCAGCGTTGCCCCGAGACTAGCGGGAGGGAACTACGAGCAGTACTTC.

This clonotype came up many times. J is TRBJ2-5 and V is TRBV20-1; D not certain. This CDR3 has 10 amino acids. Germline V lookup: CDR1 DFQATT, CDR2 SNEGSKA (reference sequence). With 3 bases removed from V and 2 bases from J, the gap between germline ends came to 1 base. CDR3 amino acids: CSARQETQYF. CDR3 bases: TGCAGTGCTAGGCAAGAGACCCAGTACTTC.

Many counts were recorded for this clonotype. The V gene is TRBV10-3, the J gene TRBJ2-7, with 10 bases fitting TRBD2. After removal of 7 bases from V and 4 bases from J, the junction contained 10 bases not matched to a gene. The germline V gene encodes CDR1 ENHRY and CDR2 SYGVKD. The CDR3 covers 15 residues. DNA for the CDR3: TGTGCCATCACCCCTGAACTAGCGGGAAAGTACGAGCAGTACTTC. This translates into CAITPELAGKYEQYF.

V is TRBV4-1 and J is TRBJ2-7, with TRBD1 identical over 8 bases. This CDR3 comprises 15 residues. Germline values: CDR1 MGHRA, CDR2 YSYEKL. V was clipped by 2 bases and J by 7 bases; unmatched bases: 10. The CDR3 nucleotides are TGCGCCAGCAGCCAAAATGACAGGGGAGATCATGAGCAGTACTTC. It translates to CASSQNDRGDHEQYF.

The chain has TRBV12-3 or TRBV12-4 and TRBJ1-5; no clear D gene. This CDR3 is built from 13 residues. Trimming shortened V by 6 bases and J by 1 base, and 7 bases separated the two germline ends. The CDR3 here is CASRGGSNQPQHF. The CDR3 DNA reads TGTGCCAGCAGGGGTGGGAGCAATCAGCCCCAGCATTTT.

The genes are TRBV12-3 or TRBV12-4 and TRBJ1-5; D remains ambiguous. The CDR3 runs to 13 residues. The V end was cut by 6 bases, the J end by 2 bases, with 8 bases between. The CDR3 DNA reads TGTGCCAGCAGCTCTGCCGGCAATCAGCCCCAGCATTTT. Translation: CASSSAGNQPQHF.

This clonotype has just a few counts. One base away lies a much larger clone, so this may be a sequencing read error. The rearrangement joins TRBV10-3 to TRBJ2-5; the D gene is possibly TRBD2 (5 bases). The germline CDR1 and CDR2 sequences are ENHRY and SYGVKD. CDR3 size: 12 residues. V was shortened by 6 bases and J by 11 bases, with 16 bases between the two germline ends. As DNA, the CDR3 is TGTGCCATCAGGGACTCAAACAATGAGCAGTACTTC. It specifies CAIRDSNNEQYF.

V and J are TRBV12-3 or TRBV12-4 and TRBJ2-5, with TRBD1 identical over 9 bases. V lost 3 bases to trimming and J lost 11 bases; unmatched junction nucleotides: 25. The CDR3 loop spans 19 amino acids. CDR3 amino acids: CASSFWTGDNYQVIGEQYF. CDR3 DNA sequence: TGTGCCAGCAGTTTTTGGACAGGGGACAACTATCAGGTTATCGGGGAGCAGTACTTC.

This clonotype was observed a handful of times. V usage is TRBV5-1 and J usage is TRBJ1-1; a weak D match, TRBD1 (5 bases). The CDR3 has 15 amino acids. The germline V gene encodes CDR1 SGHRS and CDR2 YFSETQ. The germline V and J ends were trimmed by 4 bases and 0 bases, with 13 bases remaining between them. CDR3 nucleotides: TGCGCCAGCAGCCCGCGGGGCTTCATGAACACTGAAGCTTTCTTT. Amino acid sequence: CASSPRGFMNTEAFF.

CDR3: CASSRRAGGLIQETQYF. CDR3 DNA: TGTGCCAGCAGCCGCCGGGCCGGGGGCCTGATACAAGAGACCCAGTACTTC. The chain is built from TRBV7-8 and TRBJ2-5; D assignment may be TRBD1 or TRBD2 (6 bases each). Trimming took 5 bases from V and 2 from J, leaving 21 bases between them. The CDR3 length is 17 residues. Germline loops: CDR1 SGHVS, CDR2 FQNEAQ.

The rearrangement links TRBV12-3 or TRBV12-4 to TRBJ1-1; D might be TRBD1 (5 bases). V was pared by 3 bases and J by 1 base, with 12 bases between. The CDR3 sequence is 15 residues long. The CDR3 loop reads CASSFGDGTNTEAFF. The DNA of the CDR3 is TGTGCCAGCAGTTTCGGGGACGGAACGAACACTGAAGCTTTCTTT.

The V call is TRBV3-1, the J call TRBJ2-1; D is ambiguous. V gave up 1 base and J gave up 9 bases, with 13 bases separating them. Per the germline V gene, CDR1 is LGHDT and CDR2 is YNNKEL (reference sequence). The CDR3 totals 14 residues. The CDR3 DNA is TGTGCCAGCAGCCAAGTAAAGAGTTTTGGTGAGCAGTTCTTC. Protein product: CASSQVKSFGEQFF.

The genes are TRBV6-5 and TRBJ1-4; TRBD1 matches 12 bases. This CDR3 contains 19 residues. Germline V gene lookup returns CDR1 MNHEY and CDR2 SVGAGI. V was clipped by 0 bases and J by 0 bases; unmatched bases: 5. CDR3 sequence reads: CASSYSMGQGAATNEKLFF. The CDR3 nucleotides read TGTGCCAGCAGTTACTCGATGGGACAGGGGGCCGCAACTAATGAAAAACTGTTTTTT.

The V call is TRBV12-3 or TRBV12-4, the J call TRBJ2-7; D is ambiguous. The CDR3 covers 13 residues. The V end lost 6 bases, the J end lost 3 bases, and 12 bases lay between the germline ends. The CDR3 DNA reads TGTGCCAGCAGCCTTCATGGGGTCTACGAGCAGTACTTC. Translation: CASSLHGVYEQYF.

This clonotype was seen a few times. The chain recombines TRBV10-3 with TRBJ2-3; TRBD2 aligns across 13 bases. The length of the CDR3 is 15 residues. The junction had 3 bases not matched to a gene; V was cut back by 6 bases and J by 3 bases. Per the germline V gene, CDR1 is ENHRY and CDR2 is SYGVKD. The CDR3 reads CAISGLAGETDTQYF. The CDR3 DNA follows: TGTGCCATCAGCGGACTAGCGGGGGAGACAGATACGCAGTATTTT.

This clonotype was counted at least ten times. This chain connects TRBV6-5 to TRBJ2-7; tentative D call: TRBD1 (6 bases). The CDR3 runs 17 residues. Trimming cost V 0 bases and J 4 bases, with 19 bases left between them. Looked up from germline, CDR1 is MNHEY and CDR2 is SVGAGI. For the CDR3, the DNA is TGTGCCAGCAGTTACTCCGACAGGCCAATAATCGGATACGAGCAGTACTTC. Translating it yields CASSYSDRPIIGYEQYF.